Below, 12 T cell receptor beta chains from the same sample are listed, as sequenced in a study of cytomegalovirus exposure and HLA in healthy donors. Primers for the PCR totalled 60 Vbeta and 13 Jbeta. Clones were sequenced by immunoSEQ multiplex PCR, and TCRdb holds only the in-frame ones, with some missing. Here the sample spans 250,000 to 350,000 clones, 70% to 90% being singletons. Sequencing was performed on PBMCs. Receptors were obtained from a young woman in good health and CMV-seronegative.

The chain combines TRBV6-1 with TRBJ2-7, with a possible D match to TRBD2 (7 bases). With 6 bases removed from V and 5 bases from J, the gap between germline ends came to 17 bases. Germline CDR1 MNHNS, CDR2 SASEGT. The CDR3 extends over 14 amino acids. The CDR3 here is CASRGEGQGNEQYF. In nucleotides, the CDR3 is TGTGCCAGCAGGGGGGAGGGGCAGGGGAACGAGCAGTACTTC.

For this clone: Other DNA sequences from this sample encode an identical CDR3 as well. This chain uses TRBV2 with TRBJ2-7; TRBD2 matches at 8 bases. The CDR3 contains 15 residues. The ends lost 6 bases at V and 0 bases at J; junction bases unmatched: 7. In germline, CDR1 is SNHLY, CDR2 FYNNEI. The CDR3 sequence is CASSEAGGSSYEQYF. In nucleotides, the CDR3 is TGTGCCAGCAGCGAGGCGGGGGGATCCTCCTACGAGCAGTACTTC.

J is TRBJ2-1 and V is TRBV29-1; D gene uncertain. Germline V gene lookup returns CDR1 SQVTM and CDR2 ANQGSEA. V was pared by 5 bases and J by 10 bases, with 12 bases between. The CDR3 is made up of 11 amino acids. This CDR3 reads CSVISGREQFF. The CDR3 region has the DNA TGCAGCGTTATATCCGGCAGGGAGCAGTTCTTC.

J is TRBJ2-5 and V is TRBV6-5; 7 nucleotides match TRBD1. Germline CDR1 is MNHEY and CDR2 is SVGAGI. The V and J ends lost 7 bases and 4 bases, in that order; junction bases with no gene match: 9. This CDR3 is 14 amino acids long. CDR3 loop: CASKKYRGGETQYF. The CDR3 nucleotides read TGTGCCAGCAAAAAATACAGGGGTGGAGAGACCCAGTACTTC.

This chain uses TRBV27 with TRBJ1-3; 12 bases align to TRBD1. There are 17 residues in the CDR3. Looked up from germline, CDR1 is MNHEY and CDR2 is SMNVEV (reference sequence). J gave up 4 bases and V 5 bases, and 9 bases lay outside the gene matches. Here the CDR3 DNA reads TGTGCCAGCAGTCCGTTGCGGGACAGGGGGCACGGAAACACCATATATTTT. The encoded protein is CASSPLRDRGHGNTIYF.

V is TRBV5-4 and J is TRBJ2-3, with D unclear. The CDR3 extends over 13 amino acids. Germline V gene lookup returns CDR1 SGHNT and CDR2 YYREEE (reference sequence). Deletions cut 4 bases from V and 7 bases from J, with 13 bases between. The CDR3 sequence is CASSTEYKNTQYF. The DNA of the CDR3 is TGTGCCAGCAGCACAGAATACAAAAATACGCAGTATTTT.

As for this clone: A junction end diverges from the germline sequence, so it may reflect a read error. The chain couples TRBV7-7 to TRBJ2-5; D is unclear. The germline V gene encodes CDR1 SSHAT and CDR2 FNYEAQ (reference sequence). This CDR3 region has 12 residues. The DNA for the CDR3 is TGTGCTAGCAGCTTATTGGGCGAGACCCAGTACTTC. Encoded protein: CASSLLGETQYF.

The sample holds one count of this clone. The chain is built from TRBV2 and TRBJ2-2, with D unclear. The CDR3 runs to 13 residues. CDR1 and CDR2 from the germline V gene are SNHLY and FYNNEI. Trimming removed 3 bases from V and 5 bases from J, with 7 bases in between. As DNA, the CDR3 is TGTGCCAGCAGTGAGAGAGGAACCGGGGAGCTGTTTTTT. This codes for CASSERGTGELFF.

The CDR3 spells CATRGTGAPYGYTF. DNA of the CDR3: TGTGCCACGAGGGGGACAGGGGCCCCTTATGGCTACACCTTC. The chain is built from TRBV15 and TRBJ1-2; the match to TRBD1 covers 10 bases. J gave up 5 bases and V 9 bases, and 9 bases lay outside the gene matches. This CDR3 region has 14 residues. Per germline, CDR1 LNHNV and CDR2 YYDKDF (reference sequence).

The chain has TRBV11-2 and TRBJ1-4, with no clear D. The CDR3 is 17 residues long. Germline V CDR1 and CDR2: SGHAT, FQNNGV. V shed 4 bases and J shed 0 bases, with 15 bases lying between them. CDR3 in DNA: TGTGCCAGCAGCTCCCGGACGGGAAGGGCAACTAATGAAAAACTGTTTTTT. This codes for CASSSRTGRATNEKLFF.

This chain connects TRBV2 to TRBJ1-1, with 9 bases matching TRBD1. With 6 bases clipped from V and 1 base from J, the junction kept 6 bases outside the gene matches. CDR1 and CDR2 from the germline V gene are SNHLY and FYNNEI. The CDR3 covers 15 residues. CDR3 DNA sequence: TGTGCCAGCAGCGGGACAGGGAGTTGGAACACTGAAGCTTTCTTT. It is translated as CASSGTGSWNTEAFF.

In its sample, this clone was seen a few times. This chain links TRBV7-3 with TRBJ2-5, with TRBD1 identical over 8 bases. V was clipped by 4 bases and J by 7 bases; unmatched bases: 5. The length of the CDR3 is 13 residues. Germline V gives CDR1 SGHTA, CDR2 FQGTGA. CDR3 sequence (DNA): TGTGCCAGCAGCTCGGACAGGGTTGGGACCCAGTACTTC. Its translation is CASSSDRVGTQYF.